This T cell receptor (beta chain) was documented in a study of T-cell reconstitution after alpha-beta-depleted transplantation in children. Findings and caveats of the study: About two months after transplant, alpha-beta T cells reportedly came from several hundred expanded graft clones. Recipient T cells and thymic progenitors that survived were the source of the high TCRbeta diversity seen at day 60 in some patients.

CDR3 size: 15 residues. With 5 bases removed from V and 0 bases from J, the gap between germline ends came to 11 bases. The germline CDR1 and CDR2 sequences are SGHTA and FQGNSA. It was with unique molecular identifiers that the TCRbeta library was prepared. TCRdb reprocessed the PCR reads via MiXCR and lists one record per CDR3 protein. Counted here are a few hundred thousand distinct CDR3 sequences, roughly a quarter occurring once; the ten biggest clones make up 36%. This clonotype occurred a few times. What it recognizes is unknown. The chain employs TRBV7-2 and TRBJ2-1; D gene ambiguous. The sequence was obtained from a boy under two years old with Wiskott-Aldrich syndrome, due to receive a stem cell transplant. Sequenced material: PBMCs, taken before TCRalphabeta/CD19-depleted stem cell transplant. The CDR3, as DNA: TGTGCCAGCAGCAGGCGGATTAGCTCCTACAATGAGCAGTTCTTC. This codes for CASSRRISSYNEQFF.